The 24 T cell receptor beta chains in this list originate from one sample, sequenced in a study of cytomegalovirus exposure and HLA in healthy donors. Method: immunoSEQ multiplex PCR; TCRdb's copy keeps in-frame clones and lacks some. The repertoire holds 100,000 to 150,000 clones, with roughly nine tenths as singletons. What was sequenced was PBMCs. The origin of the receptors is a woman under 30 in good health and CMV-seronegative.

This clone was found once. The chain employs TRBV18 and TRBJ2-5; TRBD1 aligns across 7 bases. CDR3 size: 14 residues. V lost 3 bases and J lost 0; bases outside the gene matches: 1. CDR1 is KGHSH and CDR2 is LQKENI in the germline V gene. The CDR3 region is CASSPGTDQETQYF. CDR3 in DNA: TGTGCCAGCTCACCCGGGACAGACCAAGAGACCCAGTACTTC.

The chain has TRBV6-1 and TRBJ1-2; no reliable D call. Germline CDR1 reads MNHNS; CDR2 reads SASEGT. With 1 base removed from V and 6 bases from J, the gap between germline ends came to 27 bases. This CDR3 is 19 amino acids long. The CDR3 protein is CASSEDLFVYATSGDGYTF. In DNA, the CDR3 is TGTGCCAGCAGTGAAGACCTTTTTGTTTATGCTACCTCCGGTGATGGCTACACCTTC.

This clone was seen once. This sequence joins TRBV28 and TRBJ1-5; D may be TRBD1 (6 bases). Trimming cost V 6 bases and J 7 bases, with 16 bases left between them. The CDR3 consists of 14 residues. Germline V lookup: CDR1 MDHEN, CDR2 SYDVKM. Here the CDR3 DNA reads TGTGCCAGCAGCGAACTCGGGGGGCAGCAGCCCCAGCATTTT. The encoded protein is CASSELGGQQPQHF.

The sample holds a few counts of this clone. The chain couples TRBV4-3 to TRBJ2-2; D call uncertain. Germline V gene data show CDR1 as LGHNA and CDR2 as YSLEER. The CDR3 length is 14 residues. Trimming stripped 0 bases from V and 3 bases from J, with 5 bases between. CDR3 sequence: CASSQDPYTGELFF. The DNA for the CDR3 is TGCGCCAGCAGCCAAGATCCCTACACCGGGGAGCTGTTTTTT.

The chain has TRBV6-6 and TRBJ1-4; D remains unclear. There are 16 residues in the CDR3. V was shortened by 0 bases and J by 8 bases, with 16 bases between the two germline ends. Germline values: CDR1 MNHNY, CDR2 SVGAGI (reference sequence). The CDR3 here is CASSYSTWYLREKLFF. CDR3 in DNA: TGTGCCAGCAGTTACTCTACATGGTATTTGAGGGAAAAACTGTTTTTT.

The J gene is TRBJ1-1, the V gene TRBV27; maybe TRBD1 (6 bases). In germline, CDR1 is MNHEY, CDR2 SMNVEV (reference sequence). The V end lost 2 bases, the J end lost 0 bases, and 19 bases lay between the germline ends. The CDR3 is 18 residues long. The CDR3 loop is CASSLSEGAGVLNTEAFF. The CDR3 DNA reads TGTGCCAGCAGTTTAAGTGAGGGAGCAGGGGTCTTGAACACTGAAGCTTTCTTT.

This sequence joins TRBV6-5 and TRBJ1-1, with D possibly TRBD1 on 6 matching bases. Trimming took 6 bases from V and 0 from J, leaving 8 bases between them. This CDR3 is 13 amino acids long. Per germline, CDR1 MNHEY and CDR2 SVGAGI. As DNA, the CDR3 is TGTGCCAGCAGACCAGGGGTGAACACTGAAGCTTTCTTT. As protein: CASRPGVNTEAFF.

The chain is built from TRBV30 and TRBJ1-4; 7 bases match TRBD1. The CDR3 runs to 16 residues. CDR1 is GTSNPN and CDR2 is SVGIG in the germline V gene (reference sequence). V lost 0 bases and J lost 3; bases outside the gene matches: 7. This CDR3 is CAWSVLQGGPNEKLFF. The CDR3 bases are TGTGCCTGGAGTGTACTTCAGGGGGGCCCTAATGAAAAACTGTTTTTT.

The gene calls are TRBV5-8 and TRBJ2-1; 8 nucleotides match TRBD1. Germline lookup yields CDR1 SGHTS and CDR2 YDEGEE. V shed 6 bases, J shed 5 bases, and the junction held 4 bases outside the gene matches. The CDR3 length is 13 residues. The CDR3: CASTRTGNNEQFF. CDR3 nucleotide sequence: TGTGCCAGCACCCGGACAGGGAACAATGAGCAGTTCTTC. The full variable domain, its missing parts supplied by reference TRBV5-8 and TRBJ2-1, is EAGVTQSPTHLIKTRGQQATLRCSPISGHTSVYWYQQALGLGLQFLLWYDEGEERNRGNFPPRFSGRQFPNYSSELNVNALELEDSALYLCASTRTGNNEQFFGPGTRLTVL.

V gene TRBV10-3 combines with J gene TRBJ1-1; D not resolved. V was trimmed by 6 bases and J by 4 bases, leaving 12 bases between them. The CDR3 covers 13 residues. Germline V CDR1 and CDR2: ENHRY, SYGVKD. Here the CDR3 DNA reads TGTGCCATCAGGGTTACAGATTCCACTGAAGCTTTCTTT. Amino acids: CAIRVTDSTEAFF.

The chain is built from TRBV7-9 and TRBJ2-1, with 9 bases aligning to TRBD2. Per the germline V gene, CDR1 is SEHNR and CDR2 is FQNEAQ (reference sequence). There are 15 residues in the CDR3. Losses at the gene ends were 0 bases for V and 5 bases for J; bases not matched to a gene: 2. CDR3 sequence reads: CASSLALAGNNEQFF. DNA for the CDR3: TGTGCCAGCAGCTTAGCTCTAGCGGGGAACAATGAGCAGTTCTTC.

This clone was observed once. The chain has TRBV7-2 and TRBJ2-7, with 12 positions matching TRBD2. The CDR3 has 14 amino acids. CDR1 SGHTA and CDR2 FQGNSA come from the germline V gene. V gave up 5 bases and J gave up 4 bases; unmatched junction bases: 3. CDR3 in amino acids: CASSPTSGRYEQYF. CDR3 coding DNA: TGTGCCAGCAGCCCAACTAGCGGGAGGTACGAGCAGTACTTC.

This chain connects TRBV28 to TRBJ2-3; TRBD2 aligns across 7 bases. Germline V gene data show CDR1 as MDHEN and CDR2 as SYDVKM. V was clipped by 6 bases and J by 6 bases; unmatched bases: 15. The length of the CDR3 is 16 residues. CDR3 sequence: CASSTSSGGGWDTQYF. The CDR3 region has the DNA TGTGCCAGCAGCACCTCTTCCGGCGGGGGTTGGGATACGCAGTATTTT. Complete variable domain (other parts from reference TRBV28 and TRBJ2-3): DVKVTQSSRYLVKRTGEKVFLECVQDMDHENMFWYRQDPGLGLRLIYFSYDVKMKEKGDIPEGYSVSREKKERFSLILESASTNQTSMYLCASSTSSGGGWDTQYFGPGTRLTVL.

The V and J genes are TRBV28 and TRBJ1-2, with unresolved D. The germline gives CDR1 MDHEN, CDR2 SYDVKM. V dropped 2 bases and J dropped 2 bases, with 6 bases sitting between them. This CDR3 region has 13 residues. This CDR3 is CASSLAVNYGYTF. The CDR3 DNA is TGTGCCAGCAGTTTAGCGGTAAACTATGGCTACACCTTC.

The chain is built from TRBV18 and TRBJ1-4, with D tentatively TRBD1 (5 bases). The V end lost 6 bases, the J end lost 0 bases, and 11 bases lay between the germline ends. Germline V gene sequence: CDR1 KGHSH, CDR2 LQKENI. This CDR3 spans 15 amino acids. CDR3 in DNA: TGTGCCAGCTCGGTCATACAGGCAACTAATGAAAAACTGTTTTTT. Translated: CASSVIQATNEKLFF. The entire variable domain, with the rest obtained from reference TRBV18 and TRBJ1-4, is as follows: NAGVMQNPRHLVRRRGQEARLRCSPMKGHSHVYWYRQLPEEGLKFMVYLQKENIIDESGMPKERFSAEFPKEGPSILRIQQVVRGDSAAYFCASSVIQATNEKLFFGSGTQLSVL.

The chain couples TRBV6-5 to TRBJ1-1, with D hard to call. Trimming left V 7 bases short and J 0 bases short, with 9 bases between. The CDR3 extends over 13 amino acids. Germline V gene data show CDR1 as MNHEY and CDR2 as SVGAGI. CDR3 sequence: CASTSKLNTEAFF. The CDR3 DNA reads TGTGCCAGCACGAGCAAGTTGAACACTGAAGCTTTCTTT.

The rearrangement joins TRBV6-6 to TRBJ1-6, with a tentative D call TRBD1 (5 bases). CDR3 length: 15 amino acids. Between the trimmed V and J ends, which lost 6 bases and 6 bases, there was a span of 15 bases. The germline gives CDR1 MNHNY, CDR2 SVGAGI (reference sequence). The CDR3 DNA reads as TGTGCCAGCAGCAAGGGACTTGGCCCTAATTCACCCCTCCACTTT. It specifies CASSKGLGPNSPLHF.

Concerning this clone itself: Sequence at one end of the junction differs from germline and may be a read error. This chain uses TRBV28 with TRBJ2-1; 9 nucleotides match TRBD1. Germline CDR1 reads MDHEN; CDR2 reads SYDVKM. The CDR3 runs to 17 residues. CDR3 loop: CASSSPGQGISHNEQFF. In DNA form, the CDR3 reads TGTGCCAGCAGTAGCCCGGGACAGGGAATCTCCCACAATGAGCAGTTCTTC.

Only a few counts were recorded for this clone. The chain combines TRBV30 with TRBJ1-5; D uncertain. Per the germline V gene, CDR1 is GTSNPN and CDR2 is SVGIG (reference sequence). CDR3 length: 13 amino acids. Trimming removed 1 base from V and 9 bases from J, with 13 bases in between. CDR3: CAWSGDGVGPQHF. DNA for the CDR3: TGTGCCTGGAGTGGTGATGGAGTAGGGCCCCAGCATTTT. The full variable domain, in which reference TRBV30 and TRBJ1-5 provide the parts outside the CDR3, is SQTIHQWPATLVQPVGSPLSLECTVEGTSNPNLYWYRQAAGRGLQLLFYSVGIGQISSEVPQNLSASRPQDRQFILSSKKLLLSDSGFYLCAWSGDGVGPQHFGDGTRLSIL.

The chain uses TRBV30 and TRBJ2-2; 12 nucleotides align to TRBD2. CDR3 length: 18 amino acids. The junction had 10 bases not matched to a gene; V was cut back by 3 bases and J by 2 bases. Germline lookup yields CDR1 GTSNPN and CDR2 SVGIG (reference sequence). The CDR3 spells CAWRKLAGGLVNTGELFF. In nucleotides, the CDR3 is TGTGCCTGGAGGAAACTAGCGGGAGGACTCGTTAACACCGGGGAGCTGTTTTTT.

The rearrangement uses TRBV10-3 and TRBJ2-3; D perhaps matches TRBD1 (5 bases). This CDR3 comprises 14 residues. Trimming removed 8 bases from V and 6 bases from J, with 18 bases in between. Germline V gene sequence: CDR1 ENHRY, CDR2 SYGVKD. The chain's CDR3 is CAISRDGQSDTQYF. As DNA, the CDR3 is TGTGCCATCTCCAGGGATGGCCAAAGCGATACGCAGTATTTT.

The chain carries TRBV7-9 and TRBJ2-1, with 8 positions matching TRBD1. The CDR3 loop spans 12 amino acids. Unmatched junction bases numbered 1, after V lost 5 bases and J lost 7 bases. CDR1 is SEHNR, CDR2 FQNEAQ, per germline (reference sequence). CDR3 protein: CASSGTGNEQFF. The CDR3 coding sequence is TGTGCCAGCAGCGGGACAGGTAATGAGCAGTTCTTC.

The chain employs TRBV9 and TRBJ1-6, with D maybe TRBD1 (6 bases). There are 14 residues in the CDR3. Deletions cut 7 bases from V and 4 bases from J, with 12 bases between. The germline V gene encodes CDR1 SGDLS and CDR2 YYNGEE. As DNA, the CDR3 is TGTGCCAGCGCCACAGGACAGTATAATTCACCCCTCCACTTT. Amino acid sequence: CASATGQYNSPLHF.

This sequence joins TRBV6-5 and TRBJ2-2, with 9 bases matching TRBD2. Trimming removed 5 bases from V and 3 bases from J; junction bases left unmatched: 4. This CDR3 has 15 residues. The V gene's germline CDR1 is MNHEY and CDR2 SVGAGI. CDR3 nucleotides: TGTGCCAGCAGTAAGACTAGCGGAGACACCGGGGAGCTGTTTTTT. It specifies CASSKTSGDTGELFF.